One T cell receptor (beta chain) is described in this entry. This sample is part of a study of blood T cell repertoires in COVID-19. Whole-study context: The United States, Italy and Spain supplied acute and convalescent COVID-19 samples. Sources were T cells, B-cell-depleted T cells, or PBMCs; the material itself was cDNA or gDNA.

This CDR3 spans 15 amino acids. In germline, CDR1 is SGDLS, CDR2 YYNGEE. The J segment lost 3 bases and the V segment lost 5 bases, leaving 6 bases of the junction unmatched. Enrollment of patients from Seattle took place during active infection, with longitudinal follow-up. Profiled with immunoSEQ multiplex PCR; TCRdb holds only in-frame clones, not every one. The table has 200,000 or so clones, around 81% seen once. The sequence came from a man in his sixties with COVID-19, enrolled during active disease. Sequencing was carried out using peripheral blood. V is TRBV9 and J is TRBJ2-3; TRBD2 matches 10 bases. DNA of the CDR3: TGTGCCAGCAGGGGGGGAGCGGGAGGGACAGATACGCAGTATTTT. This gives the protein CASRGGAGGTDTQYF.